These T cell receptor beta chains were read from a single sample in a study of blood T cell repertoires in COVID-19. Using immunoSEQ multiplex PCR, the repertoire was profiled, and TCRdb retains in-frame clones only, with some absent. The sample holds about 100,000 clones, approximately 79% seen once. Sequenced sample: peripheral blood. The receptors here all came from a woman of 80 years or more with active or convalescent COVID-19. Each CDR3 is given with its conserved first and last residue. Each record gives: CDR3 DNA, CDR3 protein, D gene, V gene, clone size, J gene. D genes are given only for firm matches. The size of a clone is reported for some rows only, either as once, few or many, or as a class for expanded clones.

DNA: TGCGCCAGCAGTCAAAGGGGACTAGCGTTCTCCGGGGAGCTGTTTTTT
CDR3: CASSQRGLAFSGELFF
D: TRBD2
V: TRBV23-1
size: .
J: TRBJ2-2

DNA: TGTGCCAGCAGCTTAACACCAGGGAATAATTCACCCCTCCACTTT
CDR3: CASSLTPGNNSPLHF
D: .
V: TRBV7-2
size: .
J: TRBJ1-6

DNA: TGCGCCAGCAGCCCGTCCGGGAGAGGGGACAATGAGCAGTTCTTC
CDR3: CASSPSGRGDNEQFF
D: .
V: TRBV5-1
size: .
J: TRBJ2-1

DNA: TGTGCCAGCAGCTTCGGCGGGAGAGGATCCTCCTACGAGCAGTACTTC
CDR3: CASSFGGRGSSYEQYF
D: TRBD2
V: TRBV13
size: .
J: TRBJ2-7

DNA: TGTGCCAGCAGTTCGGACATTTATGGCTACACCTTC
CDR3: CASSSDIYGYTF
D: .
V: TRBV28
size: .
J: TRBJ1-2

DNA: TGTGCCAGCAGTGAATGGGACATTTATGGGACCCAGTACTTC
CDR3: CASSEWDIYGTQYF
D: .
V: TRBV2
size: .
J: TRBJ2-5

DNA: TGTGCCAGCAGTTTCTCTGGGAGGAACACTGAAGCTTTCTTT
CDR3: CASSFSGRNTEAFF
D: .
V: TRBV27
size: .
J: TRBJ1-1

DNA: TGTGCCAGCAGCGCGGGGGCGGACGGGTCCCAAGAGACCCAGTACTTC
CDR3: CASSAGADGSQETQYF
D: .
V: TRBV25-1
size: .
J: TRBJ2-5

DNA: TGTGCCAGCTCACCGACAGGGTTGAATGAGCAGTTCTTC
CDR3: CASSPTGLNEQFF
D: TRBD1
V: TRBV18
size: .
J: TRBJ2-1

DNA: TGTGCCAGCAGCCCTCTTCCTGGGACTCAAAACTCCTACGAGCAGTACTTC
CDR3: CASSPLPGTQNSYEQYF
D: .
V: TRBV7-9
size: few
J: TRBJ2-7

DNA: TGTGCCAGCATCCCGGGACAGGCCTCTGGAAACACCATATATTTT
CDR3: CASIPGQASGNTIYF
D: TRBD1
V: TRBV28
size: .
J: TRBJ1-3

DNA: TGTGCCACCAGCAGGGGGGGGCTAGCGGGGAGCTACGAGCAGTACTTC
CDR3: CATSRGGLAGSYEQYF
D: TRBD2
V: TRBV15
size: .
J: TRBJ2-7

DNA: TGTGCCAGCAGCCTCCTAACTAGCGGGAGGGGGGTGCAGTTCTTC
CDR3: CASSLLTSGRGVQFF
D: TRBD2
V: TRBV2
size: .
J: TRBJ2-1

DNA: TGTGCCAGTAGGCGAACCGGGACTAGCGGGAGTTTTGAGCAGTTCTTC
CDR3: CASRRTGTSGSFEQFF
D: TRBD2
V: TRBV19
size: .
J: TRBJ2-1